The 19 T cell receptor beta chains presented below share a single source sample, sequenced in a study of cytomegalovirus exposure and HLA in healthy donors. Amplification used 60 Vbeta primers and 13 Jbeta primers. Profiling relied on immunoSEQ multiplex PCR, and the TCRdb table lists in-frame clones only, not all of them. The table lists 200,000 to 250,000 clones, about 89% of them singletons. Sequenced sample: PBMCs. The source is a woman aged 18-30 years in good health and CMV-seronegative.

The V gene is TRBV20-1, the J gene TRBJ1-1; D is ambiguous. This CDR3 is 11 amino acids long. Per germline, CDR1 DFQATT and CDR2 SNEGSKA (reference sequence). The ends were cut back, 3 bases at V and 6 bases at J, with 8 bases in the middle. For the CDR3, the DNA is TGCAGTGCTAGCTTAGATTCTGAAGCTTTCTTT. Translating it yields CSASLDSEAFF.

The chain couples TRBV7-2 to TRBJ1-2; possibly TRBD1 for D (6 bases). V was shortened by 5 bases and J by 8 bases, with 18 bases between the two germline ends. Per germline, CDR1 SGHTA and CDR2 FQGNSA. The CDR3 length is 14 residues. In DNA form, the CDR3 reads TGTGCCAGCAGCACGAGACAGGTCCTTAGGGGCTACACCTTC. This codes for CASSTRQVLRGYTF.

In its sample, this clone was seen once. The chain links TRBV6-6 to TRBJ1-5; 11 bases are a match to TRBD1. The J segment lost 2 bases and the V segment lost 5 bases, leaving 2 bases of the junction unmatched. The CDR3 is 15 residues long. The germline V gene has CDR1 MNHNY and CDR2 SVGAGI (reference sequence). The CDR3 reads CASSGTGGGNQPQHF. In DNA form, the CDR3 reads TGTGCCAGCAGTGGGACAGGGGGAGGCAATCAGCCCCAGCATTTT.

This clone was detected once. The V and J genes are TRBV9 and TRBJ2-2, with 11 bases lining up with TRBD2. The germline V gene has CDR1 SGDLS and CDR2 YYNGEE. CDR3 length equals 15 residues. The V segment lost 4 bases and the J segment 7 bases; nucleotides outside the gene matches: 6. The CDR3 region has the DNA TGTGCCAGCAGCCCACTAGCGGGAGATTTCGGGGAGCTGTTTTTT. The encoded protein is CASSPLAGDFGELFF.

The chain combines TRBV27 with TRBJ2-1; 16 bases fit TRBD2. The germline V gene encodes CDR1 MNHEY and CDR2 SMNVEV (reference sequence). This CDR3 has 17 amino acids. The J segment lost 5 bases and the V segment lost 4 bases, leaving 5 bases of the junction unmatched. The CDR3 bases are TGTGCCAGCAGTTGGGGACTAGCGGGAGGGCCCCACAATGAGCAGTTCTTC. Encoded protein: CASSWGLAGGPHNEQFF.

This clone was picked up a small number of times. V and J are TRBV6-4 and TRBJ2-3; 11 nucleotides agree with TRBD2. The germline V gene has CDR1 MRHNA and CDR2 SNTAGT. This CDR3 has 15 residues. With 9 bases clipped from V and 2 bases from J, the junction kept 7 bases outside the gene matches. The CDR3 reads CASSLAGGTTDTQYF. As DNA, the CDR3 is TGTGCCAGTTCCCTAGCGGGAGGCACCACAGATACGCAGTATTTT.

The chain is built from TRBV19 and TRBJ2-5; TRBD2 might be the D (5 bases). CDR3 length equals 15 residues. Trimming removed 8 bases from V and 5 bases from J, with 21 bases in between. Germline V gene sequence: CDR1 LNHDA, CDR2 SQIVND (reference sequence). CDR3 sequence: CASAGLFRDTETQYF. CDR3 DNA sequence: TGTGCCAGTGCCGGCTTATTTCGGGATACGGAGACCCAGTACTTC.

This clone showed up just once. V gene TRBV13 combines with J gene TRBJ2-7, with 9 bases aligning to TRBD1. The CDR3 loop spans 14 amino acids. The V gene's germline CDR1 is PRHDT and CDR2 FYEKMQ (reference sequence). Trimming took 5 bases from V and 2 from J; bases not matched to a gene: 4. In nucleotides, the CDR3 is TGTGCCAGCAGCGTGGACAGGGGCCCCTACGAGCAGTACTTC. Protein: CASSVDRGPYEQYF.

The chain has TRBV9 and TRBJ1-1; tentative D call: TRBD1 (5 bases). The CDR3 is 14 amino acids. Per germline, CDR1 SGDLS and CDR2 YYNGEE. Trimming removed 1 base at V and 1 base at J, with 8 bases between. The CDR3 sequence is CASSVSQGNTEAFF. DNA of the CDR3: TGTGCCAGCAGCGTATCTCAGGGGAACACTGAAGCTTTCTTT. Complete variable domain (other parts from reference TRBV9 and TRBJ1-1): DSGVTQTPKHLITATGQRVTLRCSPRSGDLSVYWYQQSLDQGLQFLIQYYNGEERAKGNILERFSAQQFPDLHSELNLSSLELGDSALYFCASSVSQGNTEAFFGQGTRLTVV.

The chain uses TRBV9 and TRBJ1-2; TRBD1 aligns across 8 bases. The CDR3 covers 14 residues. The ends lost 4 bases at V and 4 bases at J; junction bases unmatched: 6. Looked up from germline, CDR1 is SGDLS and CDR2 is YYNGEE. DNA of the CDR3: TGTGCCAGCAGCACCCCCGGGACAGGCTATGGCTACACCTTC. It encodes CASSTPGTGYGYTF.

This clone was counted a few times. This chain connects TRBV5-8 to TRBJ1-5, with 10 positions matching TRBD1. Germline V gene sequence: CDR1 SGHTS, CDR2 YDEGEE. This CDR3 comprises 16 residues. Germline trimming cut 5 bases from V and 5 bases from J; bases unmatched to any gene: 10. CDR3 nucleotide sequence: TGTGCCAGCAGTTCCGGGACAGGGGCCCGTCATCAGCCCCAGCATTTT. Translating it yields CASSSGTGARHQPQHF.

The J gene is TRBJ2-1, the V gene TRBV27; unclear D gene. Germline CDR1 is MNHEY and CDR2 is SMNVEV (reference sequence). V gave up 4 bases and J gave up 5 bases, with 9 bases separating them. The CDR3 length is 13 residues. CDR3 sequence: CASSSYGDNEQFF. The DNA for the CDR3 is TGTGCCAGCAGTTCCTACGGAGACAATGAGCAGTTCTTC.

The chain carries TRBV7-6 and TRBJ1-1; D is ambiguous. V lost 5 bases, J lost 1 base, and 14 bases lay in between. CDR1 is SGHVS and CDR2 is FNYEAQ in the germline V gene. This CDR3 contains 15 residues. The chain's CDR3 is CASSPGVGRNTEAFF. The CDR3 DNA is TGTGCCAGCAGCCCTGGTGTCGGTCGGAACACTGAAGCTTTCTTT.

J is TRBJ2-3 and V is TRBV12-2; TRBD2, the table's D call, was not compared with the DNA. TRBV12-2 is labeled a pseudogene. The CDR3 loop spans 18 amino acids. Written as DNA, the CDR3 is TGTGCAAGTCGCCCCTGGGGCGCGGCGGGAGTTTCACAAGATACGCAGTATTTT. Protein: CASRPWGAAGVSQDTQYF.

The chain recombines TRBV4-2 with TRBJ2-5; 14 bases match TRBD2. The CDR3 is 17 residues long. J lost 11 bases, V lost 0 bases, and 11 bases had no gene match. Germline values: CDR1 LGHNA, CDR2 YNFKEQ. The CDR3 sequence is CASSQDLTSGGVGEQYF. CDR3 in DNA: TGTGCCAGCAGCCAAGATCTGACTAGCGGGGGGGTGGGGGAGCAGTACTTC.

CDR3 residues: CASSPPGTSLGFYGYTF. CDR3 in DNA: TGTGCCAGCAGCCCCCCGGGGACATCCCTGGGATTCTATGGCTACACCTTC. The V and J genes are TRBV7-9 and TRBJ1-2; tentatively, D is TRBD1 (6 bases). Deletions cut 5 bases from V and 4 bases from J, with 23 bases between. The germline V gene has CDR1 SEHNR and CDR2 FQNEAQ (reference sequence). The CDR3 sequence is 17 residues long.

The chain combines TRBV7-2 with TRBJ2-7, with TRBD2 matching 9 bases. Germline trimming cut 7 bases from V and 2 bases from J; bases unmatched to any gene: 9. Germline V gives CDR1 SGHTA, CDR2 FQGNSA. This CDR3 comprises 15 residues. The CDR3 reads CASILHAGGAYEQYF. The CDR3 DNA reads as TGTGCCAGCATCCTCCACGCGGGAGGGGCCTACGAGCAGTACTTC. The full variable domain, rest sourced from reference TRBV7-2 and TRBJ2-7, is GAGVSQSPSNKVTEKGKDVELRCDPISGHTALYWYRQSLGQGLEFLIYFQGNSAPDKSGLPSDRFSAERTGGSVSTLTIQRTQQEDSAVYLCASILHAGGAYEQYFGPGTRLTVT.

The rearrangement uses TRBV27 and TRBJ1-2; D perhaps matches TRBD1 (5 bases). Germline V lookup: CDR1 MNHEY, CDR2 SMNVEV (reference sequence). The length of the CDR3 is 13 residues. The V gene lost 2 bases and the J gene lost 7 bases, with 11 bases spanning the gap. The CDR3 sequence is CASSLLREGGYTF. In DNA form, the CDR3 reads TGTGCCAGCAGTTTACTCAGGGAGGGTGGCTACACCTTC.

The chain uses TRBV10-2 and TRBJ2-5, with D uncertain. This CDR3 spans 14 amino acids. V dropped 0 bases and J dropped 2 bases, with 7 bases sitting between them. The germline V gene encodes CDR1 WSHSY and CDR2 SAAADI. This chain's CDR3 is CASSESRLQETQYF. The CDR3 DNA is TGCGCCAGCAGTGAGTCCAGACTTCAAGAGACCCAGTACTTC.